This T cell receptor beta chain originates from a study of T cells in Graves' hyperthyroidism and ophthalmopathy. Study-wide findings and caveats: Most clonotypes expanded in thyroid above 0.001 were likewise present in blood.

Authors of the study amplified TCR beta CDR3 regions from RNA transcripts. Researchers ran a first-round RT-PCR on the TCR CDR3 using the HTBI primer set. TCRdb reprocessed the multiplex PCR reads via MiXCR and lists one record per CDR3 protein. The repertoire consists of around 520,000 distinct CDR3 sequences, with around 15% occurring once and the leading ten covering less than 20%. There are a few counts of this clonotype. The antigen remains unidentified. The CDR3 has 20 amino acids. The V and J ends lost 3 bases and 1 base respectively, with 29 bases between them. Germline assignment: CDR1 SGHRS and CDR2 YFSETQ.

Sequencing was done on a sample of blood. The rearrangement joins TRBV5-1 to TRBJ2-7, with a tentative D call TRBD2 (10 bases). The TCR comes from a woman aged 18-30 years with Graves' hyperthyroidism. For the CDR3, the DNA is TGCGCCAGCAGCTGGCCCCGGGACAGGGCTAGCGGGAGAGAGTCCTACGAGCAGTACTTC. Its protein product is CASSWPRDRASGRESYEQYF.